The 29 T cell receptor beta chains presented below share a single source sample, sequenced in a study of shared clonotypes between healthy human individuals. Measured with immunoSEQ multiplex PCR; TCRdb has only the in-frame clones, and not every one. The sample includes under 2.5 million clones, approximately 90% of them seen just once. Sequencing input: naive CD4+ T cells from PBMCs. This sample's subset: CD45RA+ positively selected. Source of these receptors: a man younger than 35 in good health. Some clones in this sample may be carry-over from other donors' samples.

The V call is TRBV7-9, the J call TRBJ1-1; no firm D call. V was trimmed by 5 bases and J by 5 bases, leaving 18 bases between them. Germline values: CDR1 SEHNR, CDR2 FQNEAQ (reference sequence). The CDR3 loop spans 15 amino acids. CDR3 DNA sequence: TGTGCCAGCAGCCTAGATAAGGGTGGTGGGACTGAAGCTTTCTTT. Amino acid sequence: CASSLDKGGGTEAFF. Combining the CDR3 with reference TRBV7-9 and TRBJ1-1 gives the whole variable domain DTGVSQNPRHKITKRGQNVTFRCDPISEHNRLYWYRQTLGQGPEFLTYFQNEAQLEKSRLLSDRFSAERPKGSFSTLEIQRTEQGDSAMYLCASSLDKGGGTEAFFGQGTRLTVV.

The gene calls are TRBV7-9 and TRBJ1-2; D may be TRBD1 (5 bases). The CDR3 contains 13 residues. The germline gives CDR1 SEHNR, CDR2 FQNEAQ (reference sequence). With 5 bases removed from V and 8 bases from J, the gap between germline ends came to 15 bases. The CDR3 spells CASSAEGAVGYTF. CDR3 DNA sequence: TGTGCCAGCAGCGCAGAAGGGGCTGTCGGCTACACCTTC.

The gene calls are TRBV15 and TRBJ1-4, with D possibly TRBD1 on 6 matching bases. The germline V gene has CDR1 LNHNV and CDR2 YYDKDF (reference sequence). The CDR3 is made up of 18 amino acids. V was trimmed by 1 base and J by 0 bases, leaving 15 bases between them. CDR3 coding DNA: TGTGCCACCAGCAGAGCAATTCAGGGGACTCCAACTAATGAAAAACTGTTTTTT. Translating gives CATSRAIQGTPTNEKLFF.

The chain couples TRBV5-1 to TRBJ1-1, with D hard to call. The CDR3 is 14 amino acids. Germline V lookup: CDR1 SGHRS, CDR2 YFSETQ. The ends were cut back, 2 bases at V and 1 base at J, with 9 bases in the middle. The CDR3 coding sequence is TGCGCCAGCAGCTTATCGGCCCCGAACACTGAAGCTTTCTTT. Protein: CASSLSAPNTEAFF. Combining the CDR3 with reference TRBV5-1 and TRBJ1-1 gives the whole variable domain KAGVTQTPRYLIKTRGQQVTLSCSPISGHRSVSWYQQTPGQGLQFLFEYFSETQRNKGNFPGRFSGRQFSNSRSEMNVSTLELGDSALYLCASSLSAPNTEAFFGQGTRLTVV.

The rearrangement links TRBV7-2 to TRBJ1-1; 7 nucleotides agree with TRBD1. Per the germline V gene, CDR1 is SGHTA and CDR2 is FQGNSA. With 5 bases clipped from V and 2 bases from J, the junction kept 11 bases outside the gene matches. CDR3 length: 16 residues. The chain's CDR3 is CASSLQGGQLNTEAFF. The DNA for the CDR3 is TGTGCCAGCAGCCTCCAGGGGGGGCAGCTAAACACTGAAGCTTTCTTT.

In regard to this clone: Different DNA sequences within this sample yield the same CDR3. The V and J genes are TRBV4-1 and TRBJ1-3; 7 bases line up with TRBD1. This CDR3 is 15 amino acids long. The V gene end was trimmed by 0 bases and the J gene end by 4 bases; junction bases not matched to a gene: 3. Per the germline V gene, CDR1 is MGHRA and CDR2 is YSYEKL. CDR3 loop: CASSQDGTEGNTIYF. Here the CDR3 DNA reads TGCGCCAGCAGCCAAGATGGGACAGAAGGAAACACCATATATTTT.

The V gene is TRBV19, the J gene TRBJ1-5; 8 nucleotides match TRBD1. With V trimmed by 2 bases and J by 6 bases, 9 bases remained unmatched. The CDR3 covers 16 residues. Germline-derived CDR1 and CDR2 are LNHDA and SQIVND (reference sequence). The CDR3 sequence is CASSIQGAQRSQPQHF. CDR3 coding DNA: TGTGCCAGTAGTATACAGGGGGCGCAACGTTCTCAGCCCCAGCATTTT.

V gene TRBV28 combines with J gene TRBJ1-3; D remains ambiguous. The CDR3 spans 16 residues. Germline V gene sequence: CDR1 MDHEN, CDR2 SYDVKM. V lost 3 bases and J lost 0, with 12 bases in between. The CDR3 nucleotides read TGTGCCAGCAGTTTTAGGGCAGTCAGCTCTGGAAACACCATATATTTT. Encoded protein: CASSFRAVSSGNTIYF.

The rearrangement uses TRBV29-1 and TRBJ2-7; 8 bases match TRBD1. The CDR3 has 15 amino acids. Per the germline V gene, CDR1 is SQVTM and CDR2 is ANQGSEA. The trim removed 8 bases at V and 2 bases at J, leaving 14 bases unmatched. CDR3 amino acids: CSTKDRQGTPYEQYF. For the CDR3, the DNA is TGCAGCACAAAGGATCGACAGGGGACCCCCTACGAGCAGTACTTC.

This clone was counted once. The identical CDR3 is also encoded by other nucleotide sequences in the sample. The chain links TRBV29-1 to TRBJ2-3; no clear D. CDR1 and CDR2 from the germline V gene are SQVTM and ANQGSEA. V lost 5 bases and J 2 bases, leaving 11 bases between the germline ends. CDR3 length: 13 amino acids. The CDR3 nucleotides are TGCAGCGTTCATGGCAGATACACAGATACGCAGTATTTT. It yields the protein CSVHGRYTDTQYF.

The genes are TRBV5-8 and TRBJ1-1, with D perhaps matching TRBD1 (5 bases). The CDR3 sequence is 17 residues long. Germline V gene sequence: CDR1 SGHTS, CDR2 YDEGEE. V dropped 1 base and J dropped 4 bases, with 20 bases sitting between them. The CDR3 spells CASSLTQGAVVGTEAFF. Here the CDR3 DNA reads TGTGCCAGCAGCTTGACGCAGGGTGCGGTAGTAGGCACTGAAGCTTTCTTT.

In this sample, this clone turned up once. The gene calls are TRBV5-4 and TRBJ1-2, with 10 bases aligning to TRBD1. Germline values: CDR1 SGHNT, CDR2 YYREEE (reference sequence). The CDR3 sequence is 16 residues long. V was clipped by 4 bases and J by 2 bases; unmatched bases: 8. DNA of the CDR3: TGTGCCAGCAGCACCGGGACAGGGGCCCTCAACTATGGCTACACCTTC. As protein: CASSTGTGALNYGYTF.

V is TRBV19 and J is TRBJ2-1, with a tentative D call TRBD1 (6 bases). Germline CDR1 reads LNHDA; CDR2 reads SQIVND (reference sequence). This CDR3 has 17 amino acids. Trimming removed 0 bases at V and 7 bases at J, with 19 bases between. The CDR3 DNA sequence: TGTGCCAGTAGTATAGATCTCCAGGGGAAGGTGAGGAATGAGCAGTTCTTC. Translating gives CASSIDLQGKVRNEQFF. Using reference TRBV19 and TRBJ2-1 for the parts outside the CDR3, the full variable domain is DGGITQSPKYLFRKEGQNVTLSCEQNLNHDAMYWYRQDPGQGLRLIYYSQIVNDFQKGDIAEGYSVSREKKESFPLTVTSAQKNPTAFYLCASSIDLQGKVRNEQFFGPGTRLTVL.

This clone appeared a few times. At the DNA level, this CDR3 is encoded by other sequences in the same sample as well. The chain employs TRBV29-1 and TRBJ1-2; D call uncertain. CDR1 SQVTM and CDR2 ANQGSEA come from the germline V gene. This CDR3 comprises 12 residues. V was pared by 5 bases and J by 2 bases, with 9 bases between. CDR3 region: CSVSRGNYGYTF. The CDR3 DNA sequence: TGCAGCGTTTCCAGAGGCAACTATGGCTACACCTTC.

Note on this clone: The sample holds other DNA sequences that translate to the same CDR3. V is TRBV28 and J is TRBJ2-7; weak D call: TRBD2 (5 bases). This CDR3 comprises 11 residues. Trimming took off 3 bases at V and 7 bases at J, with 7 bases between the two ends. Looked up from germline, CDR1 is MDHEN and CDR2 is SYDVKM. The CDR3 coding sequence is TGTGCCAGCAGTTTGAGAGGGGAGCAGTACTTC. Protein product: CASSLRGEQYF.

The rearrangement uses TRBV5-4 and TRBJ2-3; D gene ambiguous. The CDR3 is 14 amino acids. Germline V CDR1 and CDR2: SGHNT, YYREEE (reference sequence). Trimming stripped 0 bases from V and 2 bases from J, with 7 bases between. The CDR3, as DNA: TGTGCCAGCAGCTTGGCCAAGTACACAGATACGCAGTATTTT. This gives the protein CASSLAKYTDTQYF.

V usage is TRBV7-2 and J usage is TRBJ1-5; unclear D gene. Germline V gives CDR1 SGHTA, CDR2 FQGNSA. Trimming took off 1 base at V and 5 bases at J, with 9 bases between the two ends. CDR3 length: 14 amino acids. CDR3 DNA sequence: TGTGCCAGCAGCTTAGGGCAGAACCATCAGCCCCAGCATTTT. Translating gives CASSLGQNHQPQHF.

This chain joins TRBV5-1 and TRBJ2-1, with TRBD2 identical over 9 bases. Germline CDR1 and CDR2: SGHRS and YFSETQ. V lost 1 base, J lost 6 bases, and 8 bases stayed unmatched. CDR3 length: 16 residues. The CDR3 sequence: CASSLPAGGPGNEQFF. The CDR3 coding sequence is TGCGCCAGCAGCTTGCCGGCGGGAGGGCCGGGCAATGAGCAGTTCTTC.

V gene TRBV20-1 combines with J gene TRBJ1-1; D gene unclear. Trimming pared 5 bases from V and 8 bases from J, leaving 9 bases between. The V gene's germline CDR1 is DFQATT and CDR2 SNEGSKA (reference sequence). This CDR3 spans 10 amino acids. The DNA of the CDR3 is TGCAGTGCTGTGGGGAGGGAAGCTTTCTTT. Translating gives CSAVGREAFF.

In this sample, this clone turned up a few times. The chain joins TRBV18 to TRBJ1-5; D gene unclear. Germline CDR1 is KGHSH and CDR2 is LQKENI. V gave up 3 bases and J gave up 1 base, with 13 bases separating them. This CDR3 is built from 16 residues. CDR3 residues: CASSPPSRGSNQPQHF. As DNA, the CDR3 is TGTGCCAGCTCACCGCCTTCCCGGGGAAGCAATCAGCCCCAGCATTTT. Full variable domain (remainder filled in from reference TRBV18 and TRBJ1-5): NAGVMQNPRHLVRRRGQEARLRCSPMKGHSHVYWYRQLPEEGLKFMVYLQKENIIDESGMPKERFSAEFPKEGPSILRIQQVVRGDSAAYFCASSPPSRGSNQPQHFGDGTRLSIL.

The chain combines TRBV5-1 with TRBJ2-1; 9 nucleotides match TRBD2. The CDR3 loop spans 15 amino acids. From germline, CDR1 is SGHRS and CDR2 YFSETQ. V was clipped by 5 bases and J by 10 bases; unmatched bases: 13. CDR3 coding DNA: TGCGCCAGCAGTGCGGCGGTAGCGGGAGCGGCCGAGCAGTTCTTC. This encodes CASSAAVAGAAEQFF.

About this clone: Other DNA sequences from this sample encode an identical CDR3 as well. The chain uses TRBV18 and TRBJ1-2; D not resolved. Germline CDR1 KGHSH, CDR2 LQKENI. Trimming pared 0 bases from V and 1 base from J, leaving 6 bases between. This CDR3 comprises 14 residues. In DNA form, the CDR3 reads TGTGCCAGCTCACCACCCGGCCGTAACTATGGCTACACCTTC. It is translated as CASSPPGRNYGYTF.

As to this clone: The identical CDR3 is also encoded by other nucleotide sequences in the sample. The V gene is TRBV7-2, the J gene TRBJ2-7; D is uncertain. The V and J ends lost 3 bases and 1 base respectively, with 7 bases between them. Germline values: CDR1 SGHTA, CDR2 FQGNSA. The CDR3 consists of 13 residues. The CDR3 nucleotides read TGTGCCAGCAGCTTCGGGCGTTCCTACGAGCAGTACTTC. This codes for CASSFGRSYEQYF. The whole variable domain, remainder taken from reference TRBV7-2 and TRBJ2-7, is GAGVSQSPSNKVTEKGKDVELRCDPISGHTALYWYRQSLGQGLEFLIYFQGNSAPDKSGLPSDRFSAERTGGSVSTLTIQRTQQEDSAVYLCASSFGRSYEQYFGPGTRLTVT.

J is TRBJ1-2 and V is TRBV6-5; D is ambiguous. The V end was cut by 6 bases, the J end by 11 bases, with 22 bases between. The germline V gene encodes CDR1 MNHEY and CDR2 SVGAGI. This CDR3 comprises 14 residues. CDR3 nucleotide sequence: TGTGCCAGCAGGTCGCCTTTAAGACTGCGACTATACACCTTC. This codes for CASRSPLRLRLYTF.

The rearrangement uses TRBV5-1 and TRBJ2-3; 8 positions agree with TRBD2. This CDR3 has 14 residues. V shed 0 bases, J shed 9 bases, and the junction held 6 bases outside the gene matches. The germline CDR1 and CDR2 sequences are SGHRS and YFSETQ. The CDR3 DNA reads as TGCGCCAGCAGCTTGGATGCGGGGGGAGCCACGCAGTATTTT. The encoded protein is CASSLDAGGATQYF. Supplemented by reference TRBV5-1 and TRBJ2-3, the full variable domain reads KAGVTQTPRYLIKTRGQQVTLSCSPISGHRSVSWYQQTPGQGLQFLFEYFSETQRNKGNFPGRFSGRQFSNSRSEMNVSTLELGDSALYLCASSLDAGGATQYFGPGTRLTVL.

A word on this clone: The same CDR3 arises from other DNA sequences in this sample as well. V usage is TRBV4-1 and J usage is TRBJ1-3; no reliable D call. CDR1 and CDR2 from the germline V gene are MGHRA and YSYEKL. The V and J ends lost 1 base and 2 bases respectively, with 12 bases between them. The CDR3 sequence is 16 residues long. The CDR3 reads CASSQAERRPGNTIYF. As DNA, the CDR3 is TGCGCCAGCAGCCAAGCTGAGAGGCGACCTGGAAACACCATATATTTT.

CDR3 coding DNA: TGTGCCAGCAGCTCAGACCCCGTCCGCACAGATACGCAGTATTTT. Its translation: CASSSDPVRTDTQYF. The rearrangement links TRBV5-4 to TRBJ2-3; no clear D gene. The CDR3 consists of 15 residues. Per germline, CDR1 SGHNT and CDR2 YYREEE (reference sequence). With 3 bases removed from V and 1 base from J, the gap between germline ends came to 12 bases. The whole variable domain, remainder taken from reference TRBV5-4 and TRBJ2-3, is ETGVTQSPTHLIKTRGQQVTLRCSSQSGHNTVSWYQQALGQGPQFIFQYYREEENGRGNFPPRFSGLQFPNYSSELNVNALELDDSALYLCASSSDPVRTDTQYFGPGTRLTVL.

The chain uses TRBV7-2 and TRBJ1-1, with TRBD1 as a possible D gene (6 bases). CDR3 length equals 13 residues. CDR1 and CDR2 from the germline V gene are SGHTA and FQGNSA. The ends were cut back, 2 bases at V and 5 bases at J, with 9 bases in the middle. The CDR3 nucleotides are TGTGCCAGCAGCTTAAAAGGGGGGACTGAAGCTTTCTTT. It is translated as CASSLKGGTEAFF.

This clone was observed a single time. The chain links TRBV5-1 to TRBJ2-7; D remains ambiguous. The germline V gene encodes CDR1 SGHRS and CDR2 YFSETQ. The CDR3 sequence is 13 residues long. The V gene lost 1 base and the J gene lost 3 bases, with 8 bases spanning the gap. CDR3 region: CASSLFSDYEQYF. The CDR3 DNA reads TGCGCCAGCAGCTTGTTTTCGGACTACGAGCAGTACTTC.